Below are 26 T cell receptor beta chains sequenced from a single sample in a study of blood T cell repertoires in COVID-19. Generated by immunoSEQ multiplex PCR, the TCRdb table keeps only in-frame clones and is missing some. The sample records 200,000 to 300,000 clones, about 89% being singletons. Sequenced material: peripheral blood. These receptors came from a man aged 35 to 55 who had recovered from COVID-19.

The chain couples TRBV11-2 to TRBJ2-3; 10 nucleotides match TRBD1. In germline, CDR1 is SGHAT, CDR2 FQNNGV. The ends lost 5 bases at V and 3 bases at J; junction bases unmatched: 5. The CDR3 runs 15 residues. CDR3 in amino acids: CASSGGTGVTDTQYF. As DNA, the CDR3 is TGTGCCAGCAGCGGAGGGACAGGGGTGACAGATACGCAGTATTTT.

This chain links TRBV5-4 with TRBJ2-7; TRBD2 might be the D (5 bases). The V end was cut by 5 bases, the J end by 2 bases, with 17 bases between. This CDR3 is built from 15 residues. Germline loops: CDR1 SGHNT, CDR2 YYREEE (reference sequence). CDR3 in amino acids: CASSSTMDWPYEQYF. CDR3 in DNA: TGTGCCAGCAGTTCTACTATGGACTGGCCCTACGAGCAGTACTTC. Filled out from reference TRBV5-4 and TRBJ2-7, the complete variable domain reads ETGVTQSPTHLIKTRGQQVTLRCSSQSGHNTVSWYQQALGQGPQFIFQYYREEENGRGNFPPRFSGLQFPNYSSELNVNALELDDSALYLCASSSTMDWPYEQYFGPGTRLTVT.

The chain has TRBV4-3 and TRBJ2-3; D may be TRBD2 (6 bases). CDR1 is LGHNA and CDR2 is YSLEER in the germline V gene. The CDR3 length is 16 residues. Trimming pared 1 base from V and 1 base from J, leaving 12 bases between. The CDR3 region has the DNA TGCGCCAGCAGCCAAGGGATAGCGGATCGCACAGATACGCAGTATTTT. As protein: CASSQGIADRTDTQYF.

The gene calls are TRBV20-1 and TRBJ1-1; D possibly corresponds to TRBD1 (6 bases). V was pared by 3 bases and J by 4 bases, with 24 bases between. There are 17 residues in the CDR3. Germline CDR1 DFQATT, CDR2 SNEGSKA (reference sequence). CDR3 bases: TGCAGTGCTAGTCGACTGGGGTACAGGGCGTGGGGCACTGAAGCTTTCTTT. Protein product: CSASRLGYRAWGTEAFF.

The gene calls are TRBV9 and TRBJ2-1, with TRBD1 as a possible D gene (5 bases). V gave up 0 bases and J gave up 5 bases, with 12 bases separating them. There are 15 residues in the CDR3. The V gene's germline CDR1 is SGDLS and CDR2 YYNGEE. This CDR3 is CASSVDLRVHNEQFF. The DNA for the CDR3 is TGTGCCAGCAGCGTAGATCTCAGGGTCCACAATGAGCAGTTCTTC. Full variable domain (remainder filled in from reference TRBV9 and TRBJ2-1): DSGVTQTPKHLITATGQRVTLRCSPRSGDLSVYWYQQSLDQGLQFLIQYYNGEERAKGNILERFSAQQFPDLHSELNLSSLELGDSALYFCASSVDLRVHNEQFFGPGTRLTVL.

The chain recombines TRBV19 with TRBJ1-1, with 10 nucleotides matching TRBD1. The CDR3 is 16 amino acids. From germline, CDR1 is LNHDA and CDR2 SQIVND (reference sequence). With 5 bases clipped from V and 1 base from J, the junction kept 7 bases outside the gene matches. CDR3: CASSLGQGRPNTEAFF. The CDR3 coding sequence is TGTGCCAGTAGTCTGGGACAGGGGCGACCGAACACTGAAGCTTTCTTT.

The chain is built from TRBV30 and TRBJ2-5, with D uncertain. V lost 6 bases and J 2 bases, leaving 7 bases between the germline ends. Germline values: CDR1 GTSNPN, CDR2 SVGIG (reference sequence). The CDR3 spans 11 residues. CDR3 DNA sequence: TGTGCCTGTACAGAGCAAGAGACCCAGTACTTC. Protein product: CACTEQETQYF. The whole variable domain, filled in from reference TRBV30 and TRBJ2-5, reads SQTIHQWPATLVQPVGSPLSLECTVEGTSNPNLYWYRQAAGRGLQLLFYSVGIGQISSEVPQNLSASRPQDRQFILSSKKLLLSDSGFYLCACTEQETQYFGPGTRLLVL.

This clone was recorded once. The chain uses TRBV30 and TRBJ2-5; 9 bases are shared with TRBD2. The germline V gene has CDR1 GTSNPN and CDR2 SVGIG (reference sequence). The CDR3 sequence is 14 residues long. V lost 0 bases, J lost 5 bases, and 4 bases stayed unmatched. The CDR3 protein is CAWSVGLAGETQYF. CDR3 DNA sequence: TGTGCCTGGAGTGTGGGACTAGCCGGTGAGACCCAGTACTTC.

This chain joins TRBV6-5 and TRBJ2-1; the D is unclear. Germline CDR1 and CDR2: MNHEY and SVGAGI. The CDR3 contains 15 residues. V was clipped by 9 bases and J by 1 base, with 16 bases between them. The CDR3 DNA reads TGTGCCAGTACAGAGACGGTTGAGTCCTACAATGAGCAGTTCTTC. It translates to CASTETVESYNEQFF.

The genes are TRBV2 and TRBJ2-7, with a tentative D call TRBD2 (5 bases). Trimming removed 3 bases from V and 3 bases from J, with 9 bases in between. The germline CDR1 and CDR2 sequences are SNHLY and FYNNEI. The CDR3 runs 13 residues. Here the CDR3 DNA reads TGTGCCAGCAGTGAGAGGGAGCTCTACGAGCAGTACTTC. Residues: CASSERELYEQYF.

V and J are TRBV3-1 (or the pseudogene TRBV3-2) and TRBJ1-3; tentative D call: TRBD1 (5 bases). Germline CDR1 and CDR2: LGHDT and YNNKEL (reference sequence). The CDR3 length is 16 residues. V lost 1 base and J 0 bases, leaving 10 bases between the germline ends. The CDR3 DNA follows: TGTGCCAGCAGCCAAGCGGGGGGGACCTCTGGAAACACCATATATTTT. Its translation: CASSQAGGTSGNTIYF.

The chain uses TRBV7-8 and TRBJ1-4; TRBD1 matches 9 bases. V lost 5 bases to trimming and J lost 8 bases; unmatched junction nucleotides: 9. The CDR3 has 15 residues. Germline V CDR1 and CDR2: SGHVS, FQNEAQ. The CDR3 sequence: CASSLGQGAGEKLFF. CDR3 bases: TGTGCCAGCAGCCTGGGACAGGGAGCAGGAGAAAAACTGTTTTTT.

The CDR3 loop is CASSLAASGRLRREQYF. Written as DNA, the CDR3 is TGTGCCAGCAGCTTAGCGGCTAGCGGGAGGCTCCGTCGGGAGCAGTACTTC. The V gene is TRBV7-2, the J gene TRBJ2-7, with 11 bases identical to TRBD2. Losses at the gene ends were 0 bases for V and 7 bases for J; bases not matched to a gene: 11. Germline V gene data show CDR1 as SGHTA and CDR2 as FQGNSA. The CDR3 contains 17 residues. Drawing the rest from reference TRBV7-2 and TRBJ2-7, the complete variable domain is GAGVSQSPSNKVTEKGKDVELRCDPISGHTALYWYRQSLGQGLEFLIYFQGNSAPDKSGLPSDRFSAERTGGSVSTLTIQRTQQEDSAVYLCASSLAASGRLRREQYFGPGTRLTVT.

Here the CDR3 DNA reads TGTGCCAGCAGCATCGGGAACTCTTACGAGCAGTACTTC. It yields the protein CASSIGNSYEQYF. This chain connects TRBV5-6 to TRBJ2-7, with D possibly being TRBD2 (5 bases). The germline V and J ends were trimmed by 4 bases and 4 bases, with 12 bases remaining between them. The CDR3 has 13 amino acids. CDR1 and CDR2 from the germline V gene are SGHDT and YYEEEE. Using reference TRBV5-6 and TRBJ2-7 for the parts outside the CDR3, the full variable domain is DAGVTQSPTHLIKTRGQQVTLRCSPKSGHDTVSWYQQALGQGPQFIFQYYEEEERQRGNFPDRFSGHQFPNYSSELNVNALLLGDSALYLCASSIGNSYEQYFGPGTRLTVT.

This rearrangement joins TRBV4-1 to TRBJ2-7; 7 nucleotides match TRBD1. The V and J ends lost 3 bases and 13 bases, in that order; junction bases with no gene match: 9. The CDR3 runs to 12 residues. Germline loops: CDR1 MGHRA, CDR2 YSYEKL. The CDR3 is CASSQTGRAVYF. The DNA of the CDR3 is TGCGCCAGCAGCCAGACAGGGCGGGCTGTTTACTTC.

The chain carries TRBV10-3 and TRBJ1-1; no clear D gene. The V gene lost 0 bases and the J gene lost 3 bases, with 8 bases spanning the gap. Per germline, CDR1 ENHRY and CDR2 SYGVKD. The CDR3 runs 14 residues. The CDR3 sequence: CAISESYGDTEAFF. In DNA form, the CDR3 reads TGTGCCATCAGTGAGTCGTACGGGGACACTGAAGCTTTCTTT.

This clone was recorded only once. J is TRBJ2-2 and V is TRBV7-3; D not resolved. The CDR3 is 12 amino acids. Germline V CDR1 and CDR2: SGHTA, FQGTGA. The V gene lost 5 bases and the J gene lost 3 bases, with 4 bases spanning the gap. The CDR3 coding sequence is TGTGCCAGCAGCCCCTACACCGGGGAGCTGTTTTTT. It specifies CASSPYTGELFF.

V and J are TRBV5-1 and TRBJ2-2; tentatively, D is TRBD2 (5 bases). Per germline, CDR1 SGHRS and CDR2 YFSETQ. The V end was cut by 4 bases, the J end by 2 bases, with 15 bases between. CDR3 length equals 16 residues. The CDR3 loop reads CASSPSNSGNTGELFF. In DNA form, the CDR3 reads TGCGCCAGCAGCCCCTCCAACAGCGGAAACACCGGGGAGCTGTTTTTT.

The chain links TRBV12-5 to TRBJ1-1; D perhaps matches TRBD1 (6 bases). CDR1 is LGHNT, CDR2 FRNRAP, per germline. There are 17 residues in the CDR3. The V and J ends lost 4 bases and 2 bases respectively, with 20 bases between them. The CDR3 region has the DNA TGTGCTAGTGGTTCGCCCTCAGGTTCGGACAGAAACACTGAAGCTTTCTTT. Protein sequence: CASGSPSGSDRNTEAFF.

The chain carries TRBV5-8 and TRBJ2-3; 8 bases align to TRBD2. This CDR3 has 16 residues. V lost 0 bases and J lost 2; bases outside the gene matches: 5. Germline CDR1 reads SGHTS; CDR2 reads YDEGEE. The CDR3 coding sequence is TGTGCCAGCAGCTTGGGTATTAGCGGGAACACAGATACGCAGTATTTT. Amino acid sequence: CASSLGISGNTDTQYF.

CDR3 amino acids: CASSARLAELTGELFF. For the CDR3, the DNA is TGTGCCAGCAGTGCCCGACTAGCGGAGCTAACCGGGGAGCTGTTTTTT. The chain links TRBV2 to TRBJ2-2; 9 bases map to TRBD2. This CDR3 has 16 residues. CDR1 and CDR2 (germline): SNHLY, FYNNEI. Losses at the gene ends were 4 bases for V and 5 bases for J; bases not matched to a gene: 8.

The V gene is TRBV19, the J gene TRBJ2-7; D unresolved. The CDR3 loop spans 14 amino acids. Germline assignment: CDR1 LNHDA and CDR2 SQIVND (reference sequence). The V end was cut by 7 bases, the J end by 3 bases, with 16 bases between. CDR3 protein: CASTLTRSDYEQYF. CDR3 nucleotides: TGTGCCAGTACCTTGACACGGTCAGACTACGAGCAGTACTTC.

This clone came up once. V gene TRBV27 combines with J gene TRBJ2-7, with D tentatively TRBD1 (6 bases). Trimming stripped 3 bases from V and 7 bases from J, with 19 bases between. The germline V gene has CDR1 MNHEY and CDR2 SMNVEV (reference sequence). CDR3 size: 15 residues. The DNA for the CDR3 is TGTGCCAGCAGTTTGGGGGACACCGGCTATAGTGAGCAGTACTTC. Translated, it gives CASSLGDTGYSEQYF.

In nucleotides, the CDR3 is TGTGCCAGCAGCCGAGCGGCCGACTACGAGCAGTACTTC. Amino acids: CASSRAADYEQYF. V gene TRBV3-1 (or the pseudogene TRBV3-2) combines with J gene TRBJ2-7; TRBD2 is a possible D gene (5 bases). The V gene's germline CDR1 is LGHDT and CDR2 YNNKEL (reference sequence). The CDR3 is made up of 13 amino acids. The V and J ends lost 4 bases and 3 bases respectively, with 10 bases between them.

The rearrangement joins TRBV14 to TRBJ1-2; D unclear. This CDR3 is built from 13 residues. Trimming removed 3 bases at V and 5 bases at J, with 10 bases between. The V gene's germline CDR1 is SGHDN and CDR2 FVKESK. The CDR3 DNA reads TGTGCCAGCAGCCAGTCCGGGAATTATGGCTACACCTTC. Protein product: CASSQSGNYGYTF.

This clone was counted once. The rearrangement links TRBV4-3 to TRBJ1-5; D gene unclear. The germline CDR1 and CDR2 sequences are LGHNA and YSLEER. The CDR3 consists of 16 residues. V lost 1 base to trimming and J lost 7 bases, with 17 bases between them. The CDR3 DNA sequence: TGCGCCAGCAGCCAAGCGGTCGTTATCCCGGGGCAGCCCCAGCATTTT. Translating it yields CASSQAVVIPGQPQHF.